The source of this T cell receptor (beta chain) is a study of blood T cell repertoires in COVID-19. Study-wide context: Some COVID-19 samples were acute and others convalescent; all came from the United States, Italy and Spain. PBMCs, B-cell-depleted T cells, or T cells provided the cDNA or gDNA that made up the material.

CDR3 length equals 15 residues. Per germline, CDR1 LNHDA and CDR2 SQIVND (reference sequence). With 3 bases removed from V and 6 bases from J, the gap between germline ends came to 15 bases. Original handling: Using reference gene primer amplification, nucleated cell counts were estimated. Using immunoSEQ multiplex PCR, the repertoire was profiled, and TCRdb retains in-frame clones only, with some absent. That table is the source of V, J and clone size, and D and trimming were worked out from the DNA. The sample carries 150,000 to 200,000 clones, around 87% recorded once. This clone was seen a handful of times.

The specimen sequenced was peripheral blood. This clonotype was obtained from a man aged 35-49 years with active or convalescent COVID-19. The genes are TRBV19 and TRBJ1-5; unclear D gene. CDR3 nucleotides: TGTGCCAGTAGTATCTTCGGGTTTATCAGTCAGCCCCAGCATTTT. This encodes CASSIFGFISQPQHF.